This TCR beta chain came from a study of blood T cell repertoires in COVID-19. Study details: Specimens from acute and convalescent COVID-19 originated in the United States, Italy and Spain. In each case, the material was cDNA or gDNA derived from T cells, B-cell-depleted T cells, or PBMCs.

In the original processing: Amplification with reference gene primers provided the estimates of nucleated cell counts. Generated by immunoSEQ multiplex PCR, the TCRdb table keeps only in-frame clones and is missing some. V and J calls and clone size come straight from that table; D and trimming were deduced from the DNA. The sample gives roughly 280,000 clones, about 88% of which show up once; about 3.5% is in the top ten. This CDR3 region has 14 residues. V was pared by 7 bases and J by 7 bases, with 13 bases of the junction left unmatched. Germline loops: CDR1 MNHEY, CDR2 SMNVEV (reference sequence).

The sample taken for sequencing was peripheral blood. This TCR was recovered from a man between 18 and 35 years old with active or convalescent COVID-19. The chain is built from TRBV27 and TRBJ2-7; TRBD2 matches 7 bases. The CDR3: CASKSFGGEGEQYF. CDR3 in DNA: TGTGCCAGCAAATCCTTCGGAGGGGAGGGAGAGCAGTACTTC.